The clone carrying this T cell receptor beta chain was seen many times. What it binds is unknown. The data were taken from a study of T cells in Graves' hyperthyroidism and ophthalmopathy. Regarding the study as a whole: The model anticipated ophthalmopathy a median 6.5 months pre-onset.

RNA transcripts provided the source from which TCR beta CDR3 regions were amplified. The primer set for the first-round RT-PCR of the TCR CDR3 was HTBI. TCRdb ran MiXCR on the multiplex PCR reads and lists one entry per CDR3 protein. This sample carries about 560,000 distinct CDR3 sequences, 15% to 18% of them seen once, and the ten largest clones take less than 9.5%. The V gene end was trimmed by 1 base and the J gene end by 6 bases; junction bases not matched to a gene: 12. Per germline, CDR1 LGHNT and CDR2 FRNRAP. CDR3 size: 17 residues. Sequencing was performed on blood. This chain uses TRBV12-5 with TRBJ2-7; 10 bases are a match to TRBD1. This sequence was found in a woman aged 25 to 45 with Graves' hyperthyroidism. CDR3 sequence (DNA): TGTGCTAGTGGTTTGGCCCCTAATGCGGGACAGGGGTTCGAGCAGTACTTC. This translates into CASGLAPNAGQGFEQYF.